This TCR beta chain was captured by sequencing in a study of shared clonotypes between healthy human individuals. This table comes from immunoSEQ multiplex PCR, and its TCRdb copy is limited to in-frame clones, with some not included. The repertoire holds a few hundred thousand clones, with more than 95% as singletons. The CDR3 length is 13 residues. The germline V gene has CDR1 MDHEN and CDR2 SYDVKM. Germline trimming cut 11 bases from V and 2 bases from J; bases unmatched to any gene: 6. This TCR derives from a woman between 25 and 40 years old in good health. The V and J genes are TRBV28 and TRBJ2-1; 7 nucleotides line up with TRBD2. Sample: naive CD4+ T cells sorted from blood. Subset defined: CD45RA+ positively selected. This CDR3 reads CAARGRTYNEQFF. CDR3 sequence (DNA): TGTGCCGCCCGCGGGAGAACCTACAATGAGCAGTTCTTC.